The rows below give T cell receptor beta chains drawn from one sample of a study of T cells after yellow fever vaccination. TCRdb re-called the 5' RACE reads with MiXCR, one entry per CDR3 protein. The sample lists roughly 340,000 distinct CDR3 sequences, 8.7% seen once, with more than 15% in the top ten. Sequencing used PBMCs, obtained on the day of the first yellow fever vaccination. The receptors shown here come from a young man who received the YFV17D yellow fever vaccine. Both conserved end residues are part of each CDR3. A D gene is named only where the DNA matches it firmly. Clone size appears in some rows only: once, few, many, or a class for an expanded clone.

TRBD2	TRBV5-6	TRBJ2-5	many	TGTGCCGCTGGGACTAGCGGTGGGGAGACCCAGTACTTC	CAAGTSGGETQYF
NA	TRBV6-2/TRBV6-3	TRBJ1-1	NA	TGTGCCAGCAGTTACTTGCCCTCCTCGAGGACTGAAGCTTTCTTT	CASSYLPSSRTEAFF
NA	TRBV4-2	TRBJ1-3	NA	TGTGCCAGCAGGCGAACCAGGGGATCTGGAAACACCATATATTTT	CASRRTRGSGNTIYF
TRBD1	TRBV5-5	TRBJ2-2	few	TGTGCCAGCGGCCGAACAGGGGGCCTTACCGGGGAGCTGTTTTTT	CASGRTGGLTGELFF
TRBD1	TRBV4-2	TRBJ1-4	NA	TGTGCCAGCAGCCAAGTCGGCGGGACAGGGTCTGAAAAACTGTTTTTT	CASSQVGGTGSEKLFF
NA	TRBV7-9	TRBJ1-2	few	TGTGCCAGCAGTGGGGGCGACTATGGCTACACCTTC	CASSGGDYGYTF
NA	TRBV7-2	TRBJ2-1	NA	TGTGCCAGCAGCTTATTACTTGAGCAGTTCTTC	CASSLLLEQFF
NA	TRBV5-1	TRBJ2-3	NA	TGCGCCAGCAGCTCGGATACAGGGGATACGCAGTATTTT	CASSSDTGDTQYF
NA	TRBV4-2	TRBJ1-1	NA	TGTGCCAGCAGCCAAGGTGGAGGTTTGAACACTGAAGCTTTCTTT	CASSQGGGLNTEAFF
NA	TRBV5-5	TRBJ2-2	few	TGTGCCAGCAGCTTCTCAGGGATTCCCGGGGAGCTGTTTTTT	CASSFSGIPGELFF
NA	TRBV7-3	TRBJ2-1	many	TGTGCCAGCAGCCCGGGCCCTTACAATGAGCAGTTCTTC	CASSPGPYNEQFF
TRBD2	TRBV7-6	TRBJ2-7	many	TGTGCCAGCAGCTTAGCCGTTCTAGCGGGGGGCACCTACGAGCAGTACTTC	CASSLAVLAGGTYEQYF
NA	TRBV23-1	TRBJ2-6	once	TGCGCCAGCAGCTTGGGGGCAGACCAGTCTGGGGCCAACGTCCTGACTTTC	CASSLGADQSGANVLTF
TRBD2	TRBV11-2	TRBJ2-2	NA	TGTGCCAGCAGCTTTCCTAGCGGGGGGGCCGTTTGGACCGGGGAGCTGTTTTTT	CASSFPSGGAVWTGELFF
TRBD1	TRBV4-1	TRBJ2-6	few	TGCGCCAGCAGCCAACAGGGACAGGGGGCAATTGGGGCCAACGTCCTGACTTTC	CASSQQGQGAIGANVLTF
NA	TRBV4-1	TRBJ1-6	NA	TGCGCCAGCAGCCAAGCGGTGATCAGGCTGGCATCCTATAATTCACCCCTCCACTTT	CASSQAVIRLASYNSPLHF
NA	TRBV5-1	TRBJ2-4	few	TGCGCCAGCAGCTTGGCGGTAGCCGTCGTTTTGCACATTCAGTACTTC	CASSLAVAVVLHIQYF
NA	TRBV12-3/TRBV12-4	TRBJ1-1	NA	TGTGCCAGCAGTTTTGTGGGGTCGAACACTGAAGCTTTCTTT	CASSFVGSNTEAFF
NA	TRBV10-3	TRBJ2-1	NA	TGTGCCACCCTCCCCCTGGCAGGGAACTACAATGAGCAGTTCTTC	CATLPLAGNYNEQFF
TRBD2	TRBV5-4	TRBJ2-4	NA	TGTGCCAGCAGCTTGTCTAGCGGGGGGGCACACATTCAGTACTTC	CASSLSSGGAHIQYF